The clone carrying this TCR beta chain was counted ten times or more. Its specificity is not known. The V gene's germline CDR1 is MDHEN and CDR2 SYDVKM. The germline V and J ends were trimmed by 5 bases and 0 bases, with 13 bases remaining between them. This CDR3 spans 16 amino acids. A second PCR of about 7 to 12 cycles used a sample-barcoded 5' primer and a J-beta primer mix. Via MiXCR, TCRdb re-called the 5' RACE reads, giving one row per CDR3 protein. The sample yields hundreds of thousands of distinct CDR3 sequences, approximately 25% seen once. This sample stems from a study of blood T cells in healthy people across ages. Study results and caveats: With age, beta diversity per million T cells declined roughly linearly, significantly by over 35. Unknown CMV status may confound age-related changes in expanded clones.

These same data were also listed under a study on T cells of mothers and their children. That study reports: In this cohort, donors were three healthy Caucasian mothers plus their six children. Related mother-child pairs shared marginally more repertoire than unrelated pairs, though not significantly.

The sample was blood. J is TRBJ1-4 and V is TRBV28; D gene uncertain. The source of this sequence is a boy aged 5-17 years in good health. CDR3 nucleotide sequence: TGTGCCAGCAGTCCTCCATCAGGTTCAACTAATGAAAAACTGTTTTTT. Encoded protein: CASSPPSGSTNEKLFF.